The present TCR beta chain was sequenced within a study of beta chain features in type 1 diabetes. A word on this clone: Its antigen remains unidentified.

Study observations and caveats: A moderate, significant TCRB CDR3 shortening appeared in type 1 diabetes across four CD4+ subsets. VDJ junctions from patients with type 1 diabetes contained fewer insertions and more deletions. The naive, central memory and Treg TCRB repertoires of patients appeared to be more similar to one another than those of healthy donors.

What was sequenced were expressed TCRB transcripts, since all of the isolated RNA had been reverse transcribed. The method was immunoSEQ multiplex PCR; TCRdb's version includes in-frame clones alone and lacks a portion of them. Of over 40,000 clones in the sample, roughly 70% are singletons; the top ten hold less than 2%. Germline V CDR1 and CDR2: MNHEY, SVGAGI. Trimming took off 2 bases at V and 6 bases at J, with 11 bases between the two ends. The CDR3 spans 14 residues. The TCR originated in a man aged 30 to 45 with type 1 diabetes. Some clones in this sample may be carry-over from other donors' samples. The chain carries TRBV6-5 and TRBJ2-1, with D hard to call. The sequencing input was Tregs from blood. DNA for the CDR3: TGTGCCAGCAGTTACGCCCAGCGAGGCAATGAGCAGTTCTTC. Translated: CASSYAQRGNEQFF.